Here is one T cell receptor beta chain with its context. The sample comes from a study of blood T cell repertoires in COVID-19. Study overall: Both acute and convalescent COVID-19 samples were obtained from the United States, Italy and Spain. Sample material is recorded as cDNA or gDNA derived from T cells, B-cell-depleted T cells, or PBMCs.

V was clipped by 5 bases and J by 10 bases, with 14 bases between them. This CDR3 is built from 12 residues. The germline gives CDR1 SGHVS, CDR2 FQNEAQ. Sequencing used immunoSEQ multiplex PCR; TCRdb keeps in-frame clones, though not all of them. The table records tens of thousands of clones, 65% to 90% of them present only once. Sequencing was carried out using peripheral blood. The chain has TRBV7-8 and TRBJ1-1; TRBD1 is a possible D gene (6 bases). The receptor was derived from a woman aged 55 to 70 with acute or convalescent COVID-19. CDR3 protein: CASSPQTGRAFF. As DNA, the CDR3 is TGTGCCAGCAGCCCCCAGACAGGAAGAGCTTTCTTT.